What follows are 7 T cell receptor beta chains derived from one specimen sequenced in a study of identifying expanded T cells in peripheral blood. Assay used: immunoSEQ multiplex PCR; TCRdb lists only in-frame clones, some missing. The sample lists under 70,000 clones, 70% to 90% occurring once. The source material was blood. These receptors all come from a person aged 18 to 70 in good health.

The rearrangement links TRBV5-1 to TRBJ2-2; 10 bases match TRBD1. The CDR3 runs to 16 residues. Germline V lookup: CDR1 SGHRS, CDR2 YFSETQ. The J segment lost 6 bases and the V segment lost 4 bases, leaving 9 bases of the junction unmatched. The CDR3 region is CASSTTGGWGAGELFF. The CDR3 nucleotides are TGCGCCAGCAGCACGACAGGGGGCTGGGGGGCCGGGGAGCTGTTTTTT.

The chain uses TRBV10-2 and TRBJ2-7; no clear D. CDR3 length: 15 amino acids. The V end was cut by 8 bases, the J end by 0 bases, with 17 bases between. CDR1 WSHSY and CDR2 SAAADI come from the germline V gene. In nucleotides, the CDR3 is TGCGCCAGCGGGGAAGAAAAAATTGCCTCCTACGAGCAGTACTTC. Amino acid sequence: CASGEEKIASYEQYF.

The chain couples TRBV7-2 to TRBJ2-1; D is perhaps TRBD1 (5 bases). This CDR3 spans 14 amino acids. Germline V gives CDR1 SGHTA, CDR2 FQGNSA. Trimming stripped 4 bases from V and 6 bases from J, with 13 bases between. The DNA for the CDR3 is TGTGCCAGCAGCTATAGGGGTCGGCTCAATGAGCAGTTCTTC. As protein: CASSYRGRLNEQFF.

This clone was recorded once. The rearrangement uses TRBV5-1 and TRBJ2-7, with TRBD1 matching over 10 bases. Germline values: CDR1 SGHRS, CDR2 YFSETQ. The CDR3 is 15 amino acids. V dropped 2 bases and J dropped 4; count of bases not matched to a gene: 6. The CDR3 region is CASSFGQGVGYEQYF. CDR3 DNA: TGCGCCAGCAGCTTCGGACAGGGGGTGGGATACGAGCAGTACTTC.

This chain joins TRBV7-2 and TRBJ1-6; weak D call: TRBD1 (6 bases). This CDR3 spans 15 amino acids. Trimming cost V 5 bases and J 1 base, with 9 bases left between them. The germline CDR1 and CDR2 sequences are SGHTA and FQGNSA. CDR3 amino acids: CASSQDRSYNSPLHF. CDR3 nucleotides: TGTGCCAGCAGCCAAGACAGGTCCTATAATTCACCCCTCCACTTT.

The chain combines TRBV7-9 with TRBJ2-7, with D possibly matching TRBD2 (6 bases). V was pared by 5 bases and J by 0 bases, with 17 bases between. Germline CDR1 SEHNR, CDR2 FQNEAQ (reference sequence). This CDR3 contains 16 residues. CDR3 sequence reads: CASSGGSSQGSYEQYF. The CDR3 DNA reads TGTGCCAGCAGCGGGGGGTCCTCCCAAGGCTCCTACGAGCAGTACTTC.

The rearrangement links TRBV15 to TRBJ2-5; tentative D call: TRBD1 (6 bases). The V gene's germline CDR1 is LNHNV and CDR2 YYDKDF (reference sequence). The CDR3 length is 14 residues. V was clipped by 9 bases and J by 3 bases, with 17 bases between them. This CDR3 reads CATAEHREKETQYF. DNA of the CDR3: TGTGCCACAGCTGAGCACAGGGAGAAAGAGACCCAGTACTTC.